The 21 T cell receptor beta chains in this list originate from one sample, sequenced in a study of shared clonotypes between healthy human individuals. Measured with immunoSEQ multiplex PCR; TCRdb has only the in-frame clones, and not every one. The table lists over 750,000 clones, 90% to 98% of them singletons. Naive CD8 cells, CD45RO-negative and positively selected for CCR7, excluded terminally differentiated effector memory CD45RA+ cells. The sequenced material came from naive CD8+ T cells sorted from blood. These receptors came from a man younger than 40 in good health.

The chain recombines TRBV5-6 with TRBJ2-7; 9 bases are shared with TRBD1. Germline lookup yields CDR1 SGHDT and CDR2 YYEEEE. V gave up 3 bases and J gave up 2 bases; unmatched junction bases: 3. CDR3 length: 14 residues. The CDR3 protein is CASSSGDRAYEQYF. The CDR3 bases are TGTGCCAGCAGCTCGGGGGACAGGGCCTACGAGCAGTACTTC.

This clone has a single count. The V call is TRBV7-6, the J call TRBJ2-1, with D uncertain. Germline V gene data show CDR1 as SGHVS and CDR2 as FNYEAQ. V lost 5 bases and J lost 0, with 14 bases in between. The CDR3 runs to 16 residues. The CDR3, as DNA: TGTGCCAGCAGCAACCCCCCGGCGAACTCCTACAATGAGCAGTTCTTC. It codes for CASSNPPANSYNEQFF.

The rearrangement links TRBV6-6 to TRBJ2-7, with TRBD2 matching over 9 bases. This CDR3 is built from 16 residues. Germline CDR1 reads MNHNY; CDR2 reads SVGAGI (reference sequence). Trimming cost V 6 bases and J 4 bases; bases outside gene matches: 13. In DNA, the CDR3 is TGTGCCAGCAGCAAAGCTAGCGGGATTCTGCTATACGAGCAGTACTTC. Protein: CASSKASGILLYEQYF.

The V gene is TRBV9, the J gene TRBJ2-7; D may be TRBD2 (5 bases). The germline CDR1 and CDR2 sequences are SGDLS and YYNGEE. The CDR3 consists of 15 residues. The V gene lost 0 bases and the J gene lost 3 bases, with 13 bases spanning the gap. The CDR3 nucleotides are TGTGCCAGCAGCGTAGCTGGCGGGTACGGCTACGAGCAGTACTTC. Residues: CASSVAGGYGYEQYF.

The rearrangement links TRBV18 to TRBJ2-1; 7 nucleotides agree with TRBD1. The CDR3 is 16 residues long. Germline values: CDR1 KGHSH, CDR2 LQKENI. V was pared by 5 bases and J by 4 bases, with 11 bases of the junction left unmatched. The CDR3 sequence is CASSIGGRLHYNEQFF. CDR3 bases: TGTGCCAGCTCAATAGGGGGCCGACTTCATTACAATGAGCAGTTCTTC.

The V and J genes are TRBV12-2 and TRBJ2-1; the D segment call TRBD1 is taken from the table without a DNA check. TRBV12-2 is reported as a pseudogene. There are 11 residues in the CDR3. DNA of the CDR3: TGTGCAAGTCGCTTCTGGACAGGAGGGTTCTTC. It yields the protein CASRFWTGGFF.

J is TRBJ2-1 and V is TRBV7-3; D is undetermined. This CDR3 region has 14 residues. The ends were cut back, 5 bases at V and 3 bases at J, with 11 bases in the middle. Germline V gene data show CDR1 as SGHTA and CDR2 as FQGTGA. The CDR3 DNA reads TGTGCCAGCAGCCCTTCGACAAACTACAATGAGCAGTTCTTC. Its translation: CASSPSTNYNEQFF.

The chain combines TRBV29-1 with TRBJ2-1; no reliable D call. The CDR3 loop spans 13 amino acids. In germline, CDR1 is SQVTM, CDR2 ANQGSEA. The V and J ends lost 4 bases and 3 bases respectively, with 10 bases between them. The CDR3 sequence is CSVAMENYNEQFF. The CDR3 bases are TGCAGCGTTGCGATGGAGAACTACAATGAGCAGTTCTTC.

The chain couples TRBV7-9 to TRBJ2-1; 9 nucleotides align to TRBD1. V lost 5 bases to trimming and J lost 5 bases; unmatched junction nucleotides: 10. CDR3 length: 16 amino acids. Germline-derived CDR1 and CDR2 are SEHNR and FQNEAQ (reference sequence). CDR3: CASSDWGTGLDNEQFF. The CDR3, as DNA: TGTGCCAGCAGCGATTGGGGGACAGGGCTGGACAATGAGCAGTTCTTC.

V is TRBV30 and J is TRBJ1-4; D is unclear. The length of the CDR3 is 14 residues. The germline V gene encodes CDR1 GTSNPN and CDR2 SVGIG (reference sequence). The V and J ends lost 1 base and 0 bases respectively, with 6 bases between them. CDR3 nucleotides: TGTGCCTGGAGTGCGGATTCAACTAATGAAAAACTGTTTTTT. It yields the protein CAWSADSTNEKLFF.

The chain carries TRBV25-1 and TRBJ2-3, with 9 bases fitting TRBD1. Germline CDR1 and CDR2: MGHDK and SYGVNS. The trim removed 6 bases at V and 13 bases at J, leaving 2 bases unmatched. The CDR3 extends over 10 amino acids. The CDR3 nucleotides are TGTGCCAGCAGGGGGGACAGGGAGTATTTT. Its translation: CASRGDREYF. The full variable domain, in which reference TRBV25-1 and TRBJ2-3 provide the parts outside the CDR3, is EADIYQTPRYLVIGTGKKITLECSQTMGHDKMYWYQQDPGMELHLIHYSYGVNSTEKGDLSSESTVSRIRTEHFPLTLESARPSHTSQYLCASRGDREYFGPGTRLTVL.

The CDR3: CASSLEQGTWPGYTF. In DNA, the CDR3 is TGTGCCAGCAGCTTAGAACAGGGTACTTGGCCGGGCTACACCTTC. This chain joins TRBV7-9 and TRBJ1-2; TRBD1 might be the D (6 bases). The germline V gene has CDR1 SEHNR and CDR2 FQNEAQ (reference sequence). Trimming removed 1 base from V and 8 bases from J, with 17 bases in between. There are 15 residues in the CDR3.

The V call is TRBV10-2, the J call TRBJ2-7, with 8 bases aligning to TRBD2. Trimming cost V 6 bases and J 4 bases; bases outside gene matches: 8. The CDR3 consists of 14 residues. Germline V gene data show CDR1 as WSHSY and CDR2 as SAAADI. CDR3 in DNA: TGCGCCAGCAGCCTGACTAGCGATCGGTACGAGCAGTACTTC. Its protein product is CASSLTSDRYEQYF.

Here the CDR3 reads CASSLAGIYEQYF. In nucleotides, the CDR3 is TGCGCCAGCAGCTTGGCCGGGATCTACGAGCAGTACTTC. The rearrangement uses TRBV5-1 and TRBJ2-7, with D perhaps TRBD2 (5 bases). The CDR3 totals 13 residues. Germline V gene data show CDR1 as SGHRS and CDR2 as YFSETQ. The germline V and J ends were trimmed by 0 bases and 3 bases, with 7 bases remaining between them.

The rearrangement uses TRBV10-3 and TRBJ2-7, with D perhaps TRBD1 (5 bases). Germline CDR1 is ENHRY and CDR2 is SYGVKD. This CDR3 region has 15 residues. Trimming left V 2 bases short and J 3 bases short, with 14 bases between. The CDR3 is CAISEADMVNYEQYF. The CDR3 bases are TGTGCCATCAGTGAGGCGGACATGGTGAACTACGAGCAGTACTTC.

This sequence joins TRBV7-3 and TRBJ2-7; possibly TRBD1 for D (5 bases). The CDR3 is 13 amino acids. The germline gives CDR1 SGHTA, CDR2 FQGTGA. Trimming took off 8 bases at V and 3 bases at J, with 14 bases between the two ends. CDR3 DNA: TGTGCCAGCTCTGAAGGGGTGGGCTACGAGCAGTACTTC. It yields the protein CASSEGVGYEQYF.

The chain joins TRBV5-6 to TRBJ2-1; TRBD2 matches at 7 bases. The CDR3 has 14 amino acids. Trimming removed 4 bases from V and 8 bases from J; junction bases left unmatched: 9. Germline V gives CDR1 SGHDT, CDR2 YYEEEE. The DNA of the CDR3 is TGTGCCAGCAGCATAAACGGGAGGCTCGATGAGCAGTTCTTC. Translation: CASSINGRLDEQFF.

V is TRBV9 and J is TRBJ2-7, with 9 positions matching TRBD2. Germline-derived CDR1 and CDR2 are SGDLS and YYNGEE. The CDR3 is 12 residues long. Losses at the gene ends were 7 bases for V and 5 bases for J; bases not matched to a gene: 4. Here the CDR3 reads CASSGLANEQYF. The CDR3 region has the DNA TGTGCCAGCTCCGGACTAGCGAACGAGCAGTACTTC.

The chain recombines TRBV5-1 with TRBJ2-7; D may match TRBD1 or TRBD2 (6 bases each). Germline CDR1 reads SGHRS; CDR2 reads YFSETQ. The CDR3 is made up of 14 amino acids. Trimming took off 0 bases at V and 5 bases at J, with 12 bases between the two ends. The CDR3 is CASSLVRGPNEQYF. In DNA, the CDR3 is TGCGCCAGCAGCTTGGTACGGGGGCCCAACGAGCAGTACTTC.

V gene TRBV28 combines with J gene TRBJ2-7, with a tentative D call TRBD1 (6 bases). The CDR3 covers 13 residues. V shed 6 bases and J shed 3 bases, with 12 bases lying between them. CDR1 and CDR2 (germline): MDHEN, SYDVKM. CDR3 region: CASRGDTDYEQYF. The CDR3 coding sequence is TGTGCCAGCAGGGGGGACACGGACTACGAGCAGTACTTC.

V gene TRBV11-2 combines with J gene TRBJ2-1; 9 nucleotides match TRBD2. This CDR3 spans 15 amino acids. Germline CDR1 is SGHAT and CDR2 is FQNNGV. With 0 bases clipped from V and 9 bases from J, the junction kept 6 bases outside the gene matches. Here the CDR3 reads CASSLDGREGREQFF. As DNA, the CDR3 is TGTGCCAGCAGCTTAGACGGGCGGGAGGGCCGTGAGCAGTTCTTC. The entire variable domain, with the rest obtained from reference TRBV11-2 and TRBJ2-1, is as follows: EAGVAQSPRYKIIEKRQSVAFWCNPISGHATLYWYQQILGQGPKLLIQFQNNGVVDDSQLPKDRFSAERLKGVDSTLKIQPAKLEDSAVYLCASSLDGREGREQFFGPGTRLTVL.